Given below is one TCR beta chain in context. Assay: immunoSEQ multiplex PCR; the TCRdb copy retains only in-frame clones and omits some. Of approximately 530,000 clones listed, more than 95% are singletons. This record comes from a study of shared clonotypes between healthy human individuals. Healthy and HIV-negative, the adult donors had no recent acute infections or vaccinations. This CDR3 has 19 residues. The V gene end was trimmed by 3 bases and the J gene end by 0 bases; junction bases not matched to a gene: 11. Germline-derived CDR1 and CDR2 are KGHSH and LQKENI. V gene TRBV18 combines with J gene TRBJ2-1, with 10 nucleotides matching TRBD2. The clonotype originates from a woman aged 25 to 39 in good health. What was sequenced was naive CD4+ T cells sorted from blood. As to subset: CD45RA+ positively selected. The DNA of the CDR3 is TGTGCCAGCTCACCTAGCGGGAGGTCTAAAATCCTCTCCTACAATGAGCAGTTCTTC. It is translated as CASSPSGRSKILSYNEQFF.